The 21 T cell receptor beta chains listed next were all sequenced from one sample in a study of shared clonotypes between healthy human individuals. TCRdb's copy holds only in-frame clones and misses some; the assay was immunoSEQ multiplex PCR. The repertoire consists of fewer than 400,000 clones, with around 72% occurring once and the leading ten covering approximately 10%. The sample comprised memory CD4+ T cells sorted from blood. Subset given: CD45RA-negative fraction. Receptors originate from a young man in good health.

The rearrangement links TRBV6-1 to TRBJ1-5; D call uncertain. V lost 2 bases to trimming and J lost 5 bases, with 16 bases between them. CDR3 length: 16 amino acids. CDR1 is MNHNS, CDR2 SASEGT, per germline. The CDR3 loop is CASSEFGGGSYQPQHF. CDR3 sequence (DNA): TGTGCCAGCAGTGAATTTGGTGGAGGGTCTTATCAGCCCCAGCATTTT.

The CDR3 here is CASRYRVANYGYTF. CDR3 bases: TGTGCCAGCAGATACAGGGTAGCTAACTATGGCTACACCTTC. The chain uses TRBV6-6 and TRBJ1-2; tentatively, D is TRBD1 (6 bases). This CDR3 has 14 amino acids. The V end lost 6 bases, the J end lost 0 bases, and 11 bases lay between the germline ends. Germline CDR1 and CDR2: MNHNY and SVGAGI (reference sequence).

V usage is TRBV27 and J usage is TRBJ2-3, with 10 bases aligning to TRBD1. The CDR3 spans 15 residues. Germline lookup yields CDR1 MNHEY and CDR2 SMNVEV (reference sequence). Losses at the gene ends were 3 bases for V and 2 bases for J; bases not matched to a gene: 2. The CDR3 loop reads CASSLGQGITDTQYF. The DNA of the CDR3 is TGTGCCAGCAGTTTGGGACAGGGGATCACAGATACGCAGTATTTT.

The rearrangement uses TRBV6-1 and TRBJ1-5; D is unclear. Trimming took off 6 bases at V and 8 bases at J, with 11 bases between the two ends. This CDR3 is 12 amino acids long. Germline V lookup: CDR1 MNHNS, CDR2 SASEGT. CDR3 protein: CASRGVGEPQHF. Here the CDR3 DNA reads TGTGCCAGCAGGGGAGTCGGGGAGCCCCAGCATTTT.

This chain links TRBV9 with TRBJ2-2; D call uncertain. The ends were cut back, 1 base at V and 4 bases at J, with 5 bases in the middle. CDR1 and CDR2 (germline): SGDLS, YYNGEE. The CDR3 covers 13 residues. CDR3 residues: CASSVMSTGELFF. The CDR3 coding sequence is TGTGCCAGCAGCGTAATGAGCACCGGGGAGCTGTTTTTT.

As to this clone: This sequence may be a read error, since a much larger clone differs from it by one base. This same CDR3 is encoded by further DNA sequences in the sample. The chain has TRBV5-1 and TRBJ2-7, with 8 positions matching TRBD1. Per germline, CDR1 SGHRS and CDR2 YFSETQ. V was clipped by 4 bases and J by 7 bases; unmatched bases: 13. This CDR3 contains 15 residues. CDR3: CASSIPGQGADEQYF. CDR3 DNA sequence: TGCGCCAGCAGCATCCCGGGGCAGGGGGCCGATGAGCAGTACTTC.

The CDR3: CSAWSTDTQYF. CDR3 DNA sequence: TGCAGTGCATGGAGCACAGATACGCAGTATTTT. The chain is built from TRBV20-1 and TRBJ2-3; D remains unclear. Trimming left V 6 bases short and J 0 bases short, with 4 bases between. CDR1 and CDR2 (germline): DFQATT, SNEGSKA (reference sequence). The CDR3 is made up of 11 amino acids.

This chain connects TRBV30 to TRBJ2-2, with unresolved D. CDR1 and CDR2 (germline): GTSNPN, SVGIG (reference sequence). Trimming removed 3 bases from V and 3 bases from J, with 5 bases in between. This CDR3 spans 12 amino acids. Here the CDR3 reads CAWRGHTGELFF. DNA for the CDR3: TGTGCCTGGAGGGGTCACACCGGGGAGCTGTTTTTT.

The chain has TRBV7-8 and TRBJ2-3, with 10 bases lining up with TRBD2. V was pared by 5 bases and J by 6 bases, with 11 bases of the junction left unmatched. Germline-derived CDR1 and CDR2 are SGHVS and FQNEAQ. This CDR3 is 16 amino acids long. CDR3 in amino acids: CASSPNLAGAGDTQYF. The DNA of the CDR3 is TGTGCCAGCAGCCCCAATCTAGCGGGAGCCGGGGATACGCAGTATTTT.

The chain couples TRBV29-1 to TRBJ2-7; TRBD2 might be the D (5 bases). Trimming shortened V by 6 bases and J by 3 bases, and 12 bases separated the two germline ends. Germline V gene sequence: CDR1 SQVTM, CDR2 ANQGSEA. The CDR3 runs 12 residues. The CDR3 DNA reads as TGCAGCGTCAAAACCGGGAACTACGAGCAGTACTTC. Its translation is CSVKTGNYEQYF.

The chain links TRBV30 to TRBJ1-2; 8 bases are shared with TRBD1. The CDR3 contains 13 residues. V lost 3 bases to trimming and J lost 7 bases; unmatched junction nucleotides: 7. Germline V gives CDR1 GTSNPN, CDR2 SVGIG (reference sequence). The CDR3 sequence: CAWSPGGVSGYTF. CDR3 coding DNA: TGTGCCTGGAGCCCAGGGGGCGTTAGTGGCTACACCTTC.

As for this clone: In the same sample, other DNA sequences code for this CDR3. The chain links TRBV19 to TRBJ2-7, with D possibly TRBD1 on 6 matching bases. The CDR3 sequence is 13 residues long. Germline V gene lookup returns CDR1 LNHDA and CDR2 SQIVND (reference sequence). Trimming left V 3 bases short and J 4 bases short, with 10 bases between. CDR3 loop: CASSIGTKYEQYF. Written as DNA, the CDR3 is TGTGCCAGTAGTATCGGGACAAAGTACGAGCAGTACTTC.

The chain uses TRBV4-3 and TRBJ1-1; D is undetermined. Between the trimmed V and J ends, which lost 1 base and 1 base, there was a span of 16 bases. This CDR3 spans 17 amino acids. The V gene's germline CDR1 is LGHNA and CDR2 YSLEER. DNA of the CDR3: TGCGCCAGCAGCCAAGGACCCCCTCACGGGGAGAACACTGAAGCTTTCTTT. Protein sequence: CASSQGPPHGENTEAFF.

This clone was counted once. The gene calls are TRBV2 and TRBJ2-7; no reliable D call. The CDR3 is 13 amino acids. The V end was cut by 10 bases, the J end by 2 bases, with 15 bases between. Germline CDR1 reads SNHLY; CDR2 reads FYNNEI. Here the CDR3 DNA reads TGTGCCACCCGGCAGGACGGCACCTACGAGCAGTACTTC. Its translation is CATRQDGTYEQYF.

This sequence joins TRBV6-4 and TRBJ1-1; possible D gene TRBD1, 6 bases. This CDR3 has 17 residues. The germline V gene encodes CDR1 MRHNA and CDR2 SNTAGT. The V gene lost 5 bases and the J gene lost 10 bases, with 29 bases spanning the gap. CDR3 nucleotides: TGTGCCAGCAGTCCGGCGAGGGGGTGGGGAGGTTTTATAGTAGCTTTCTTT. Encoded protein: CASSPARGWGGFIVAFF.

The gene calls are TRBV9 and TRBJ2-3; possibly TRBD1 or TRBD2 for D (5 bases each). V was pared by 4 bases and J by 6 bases, with 21 bases between. The germline CDR1 and CDR2 sequences are SGDLS and YYNGEE. The CDR3 sequence is 16 residues long. The CDR3 region is CASSPYGGGPLDTQYF. The DNA for the CDR3 is TGTGCCAGCAGCCCCTATGGTGGGGGACCTCTGGATACGCAGTATTTT.

This clone appeared once. The chain uses TRBV7-9 and TRBJ2-7; 9 bases agree with TRBD1. Germline V gene sequence: CDR1 SEHNR, CDR2 FQNEAQ (reference sequence). This CDR3 has 16 amino acids. Trimming took 5 bases from V and 3 from J; bases not matched to a gene: 11. In DNA form, the CDR3 reads TGTGCCAGCAGCCTGGAAACAGGGGGCACTAGCTACGAGCAGTACTTC. This gives the protein CASSLETGGTSYEQYF.

The table lists this clone with a few counts. The gene calls are TRBV15 and TRBJ1-1; D unclear. The CDR3 contains 14 residues. Germline lookup yields CDR1 LNHNV and CDR2 YYDKDF (reference sequence). Trimming took off 3 bases at V and 5 bases at J, with 13 bases between the two ends. The CDR3 DNA reads as TGTGCCACCAGCAGTTTGGTTCCGGGTACTGAAGCTTTCTTT. Protein product: CATSSLVPGTEAFF. Using reference TRBV15 and TRBJ1-1 for the parts outside the CDR3, the full variable domain is DAMVIQNPRYQVTQFGKPVTLSCSQTLNHNVMYWYQQKSSQAPKLLFHYYDKDFNNEADTPDNFQSRRPNTSFCFLDIRSPGLGDTAMYLCATSSLVPGTEAFFGQGTRLTVV.

The CDR3 region is CASSVKGDNYGYTF. DNA of the CDR3: TGTGCCAGCAGCGTAAAGGGAGATAACTATGGCTACACCTTC. The chain combines TRBV9 with TRBJ1-2; D is undetermined. Germline V gene data show CDR1 as SGDLS and CDR2 as YYNGEE. The CDR3 is made up of 14 amino acids. V was cut by 1 base and J by 1 base, with 8 bases left in between.

The rearrangement uses TRBV7-9 and TRBJ2-7; 8 bases align to TRBD1. The CDR3 is 17 residues long. Germline-derived CDR1 and CDR2 are SEHNR and FQNEAQ (reference sequence). Trimming took 1 base from V and 4 from J; bases not matched to a gene: 12. The CDR3 here is CASSLGGRDRRSYEQYF. CDR3 sequence (DNA): TGTGCCAGCAGCTTAGGGGGCCGGGACAGGAGGTCTTACGAGCAGTACTTC.

V and J are TRBV11-1 and TRBJ2-2; D is unclear. This CDR3 is 13 amino acids long. Germline V gene lookup returns CDR1 SGHAT and CDR2 FQDESV (reference sequence). The V end was cut by 2 bases, the J end by 4 bases, with 5 bases between. The CDR3 DNA reads TGTGCCAGCAGCTTAAAGGCCACCGGGGAGCTGTTTTTT. Its translation: CASSLKATGELFF.